This T cell receptor beta chain was sequenced during a study of PD-L1 blockade in urothelial cancer. Repertoires were generated with immunoSEQ multiplex PCR, while TCRdb's copy carries only in-frame clones and drops some. The table has more than 35,000 clones, roughly 78% seen once. The length of the CDR3 is 16 residues. Germline V gene sequence: CDR1 SGHVS, CDR2 FQNEAQ. V lost 2 bases and J lost 2; bases outside the gene matches: 9. The sequence derives from a man in his sixties or seventies with urothelial cancer. The sequences come from PBMCs, collected around atezolizumab (anti-PD-L1) treatment. V gene TRBV7-8 combines with J gene TRBJ2-7, with 7 bases that match TRBD1. The CDR3 coding sequence is TGTGCCAGCAGCTTAACGATGGGGACAGTAGCCTACGAGCAGTACTTC. Translating it yields CASSLTMGTVAYEQYF.